This entry concerns a single TCR beta chain. What it recognizes is unknown. RNA transcripts yielded amplified TCR beta CDR3 regions. RT-PCR was first run with HTBI primers, then multiplex PCR in a second round. TCRdb reprocessed the multiplex PCR reads with MiXCR, giving one entry per CDR3 protein. The sample contains under 350,000 distinct CDR3 sequences, 15% to 20% of which appear only once. Each donor who had ophthalmopathy showed moderate-to-severe activity, a CAS of ≥3, a NOSPECS of ≥4, and a duration under 3 months. PBMCs stemmed from 10 ml of fresh peripheral blood. This record comes from a study of Graves' ophthalmopathy and Graves' hyperthyroidism. Findings and caveats of the study: Ophthalmopathy could be told apart from stable hyperthyroidism by a 13-signature model (around 90% sensitivity, approximately 81% specificity). Blood samples also showed most expanded thyroid clonotypes exceeding 0.001 frequency.

Germline V gene data show CDR1 as MNHEY and CDR2 as SMNVEV (reference sequence). Between the trimmed V and J ends, which lost 7 bases and 10 bases, there was a span of 28 bases. The CDR3 consists of 16 residues. The chain has TRBV27 and TRBJ2-5, with D possibly matching TRBD2 (7 bases). The source is an adult man with Graves' ophthalmopathy. The sample comprised peripheral blood. CDR3 region: CASNPEGEGSLLDQYF. For the CDR3, the DNA is TGTGCCAGCAACCCCGAGGGGGAGGGGTCCCTGCTGGACCAGTACTTC.